This T cell receptor (beta chain) stems from a study of blood T cell repertoires in COVID-19. TCRdb keeps only in-frame clones here, not all; method: immunoSEQ multiplex PCR. The data show approximately 51,000 clones, with around 86% seen just once and less than 2.5% held by the top ten. The germline gives CDR1 SGHTA, CDR2 FQGNSA. Between the trimmed V and J ends, which lost 1 base and 0 bases, there was a span of 10 bases. This CDR3 contains 16 residues. This sequence was found in a woman over 75 with COVID-19, enrolled during active disease. The chain couples TRBV7-2 to TRBJ1-5, with a possible D match to TRBD1 (5 bases). Sequencing was done on a sample of peripheral blood. CDR3 sequence: CASSLGQGNSNQPQHF. The DNA for the CDR3 is TGTGCCAGCAGCTTAGGGCAGGGTAATAGCAATCAGCCCCAGCATTTT. Full variable domain (missing parts from reference TRBV7-2 and TRBJ1-5): GAGVSQSPSNKVTEKGKDVELRCDPISGHTALYWYRQSLGQGLEFLIYFQGNSAPDKSGLPSDRFSAERTGGSVSTLTIQRTQQEDSAVYLCASSLGQGNSNQPQHFGDGTRLSIL.